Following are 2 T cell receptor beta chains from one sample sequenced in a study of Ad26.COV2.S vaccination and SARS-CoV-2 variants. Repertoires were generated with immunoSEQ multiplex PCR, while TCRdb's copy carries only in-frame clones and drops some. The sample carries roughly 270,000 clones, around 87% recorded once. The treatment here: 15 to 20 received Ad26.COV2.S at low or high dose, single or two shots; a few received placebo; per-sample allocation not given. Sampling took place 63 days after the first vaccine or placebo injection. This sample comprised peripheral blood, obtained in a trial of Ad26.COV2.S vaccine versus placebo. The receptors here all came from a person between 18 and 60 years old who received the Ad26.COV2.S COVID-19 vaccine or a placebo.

The CDR3 region is CASSVGPLVPQNIQYF. CDR3 DNA: TGTGCCAGCAGCGTAGGCCCACTAGTTCCCCAAAACATTCAGTACTTC. This chain links TRBV9 with TRBJ2-4, with D maybe TRBD2 (5 bases). Germline assignment: CDR1 SGDLS and CDR2 YYNGEE. V gave up 0 bases and J gave up 5 bases, with 15 bases separating them. This CDR3 has 16 residues.

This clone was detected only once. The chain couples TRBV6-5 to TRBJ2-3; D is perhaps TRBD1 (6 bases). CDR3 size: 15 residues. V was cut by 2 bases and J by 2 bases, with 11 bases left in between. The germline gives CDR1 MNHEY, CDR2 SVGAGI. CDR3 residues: CASSYGRGFTDTQYF. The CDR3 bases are TGTGCCAGCAGTTACGGCAGGGGATTCACAGATACGCAGTATTTT.